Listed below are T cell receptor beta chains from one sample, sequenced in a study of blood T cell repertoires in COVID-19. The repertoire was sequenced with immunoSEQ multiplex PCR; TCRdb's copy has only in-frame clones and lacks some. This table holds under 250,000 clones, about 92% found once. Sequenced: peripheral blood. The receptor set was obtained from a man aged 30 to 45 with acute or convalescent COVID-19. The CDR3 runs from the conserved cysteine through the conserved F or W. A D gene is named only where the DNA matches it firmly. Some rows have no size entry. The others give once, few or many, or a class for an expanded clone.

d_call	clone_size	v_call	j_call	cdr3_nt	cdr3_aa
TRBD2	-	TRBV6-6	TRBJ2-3	TGTGCCAGCAGTCGCCGACTAGCGGGAGAGAATGTAGATACGCAGTATTTT	CASSRRLAGENVDTQYF
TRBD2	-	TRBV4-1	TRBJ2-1	TGCGCCAGCAGCCCAACCGGGACTAGCGGTTACAATGAGCAGTTCTTC	CASSPTGTSGYNEQFF
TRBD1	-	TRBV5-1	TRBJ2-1	TGCGCCAGCAGCTTGGTTCGACAGGGGTCGAATGAGCAGTTCTTC	CASSLVRQGSNEQFF
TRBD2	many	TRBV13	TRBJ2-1	TGTGCCAGCAGCACAGATCCGGGACTAGCGACCAATGAGCAGTTCTTC	CASSTDPGLATNEQFF
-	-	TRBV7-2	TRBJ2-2	TGTGCCAGCCCTAAAGGTGAGGGAGTATTCCCCGGGGAGCTGTTTTTT	CASPKGEGVFPGELFF
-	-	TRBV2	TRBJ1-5	TGTGCCAGCTCAGTGGTCAGGTCCCAGCCCCAGCATTTT	CASSVVRSQPQHF
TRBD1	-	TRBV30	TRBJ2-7	TGTGCCTGGAGAGACCCCCGATCCCGGGACAGGGGTGGCGAGCAGTACTTC	CAWRDPRSRDRGGEQYF
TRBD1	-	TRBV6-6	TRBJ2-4	TGTGCCAGCAGCTCTAGGACAGGTCTAGCCAAAAACATTCAGTACTTC	CASSSRTGLAKNIQYF
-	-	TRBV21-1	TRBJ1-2	TGTGCCAGCAGCCCCAGGGGTAATCGCAGGGTGAGTAACTATGGCTACACCTTC	CASSPRGNRRVSNYGYTF
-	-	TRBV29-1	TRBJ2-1	TGCAGCGTTGAGGGGCAGCCATCCGGCTACAATGAGCAGTTCTTC	CSVEGQPSGYNEQFF
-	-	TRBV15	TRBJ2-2	TGTGCCACCAGCAGAGGGGACTTACGTGGGACCGGGGAGCTGTTTTTT	CATSRGDLRGTGELFF
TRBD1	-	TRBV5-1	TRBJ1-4	TGCGCCAGCAGAGGACAGGGAGGGGAAAAACTGTTTTTT	CASRGQGGEKLFF
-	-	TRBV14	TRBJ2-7	TGTGCCAGCAGCCAACAGGTTCCTCCCTACGAGCAGTACTTC	CASSQQVPPYEQYF
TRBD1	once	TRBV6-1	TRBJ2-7	TGTGCCAGCAGTCCCGGGACAGAAAACAACGAGCAGTACTTC	CASSPGTENNEQYF
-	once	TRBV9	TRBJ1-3	TGTGCCAGCAGCGTAGTGGGGGGTGGAAACACCATATATTTT	CASSVVGGGNTIYF
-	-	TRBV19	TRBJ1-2	TGTGCCAGTAGTATGTCAGGAGGGGTAGGCTACACCTTC	CASSMSGGVGYTF
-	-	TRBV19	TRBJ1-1	TGTGCCAGTATGCCCCCGGGAATGAACACTGAAGCTTTCTTT	CASMPPGMNTEAFF
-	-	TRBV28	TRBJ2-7	TGTGCCAGCAGTTCCGGAGGGCCCACCTACGAGCAGTACTTC	CASSSGGPTYEQYF
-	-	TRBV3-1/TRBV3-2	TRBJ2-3	TGTGCCAGCAGCCACCGGGGGGCGGAGAGGACGGCGCAGTATTTT	CASSHRGAERTAQYF
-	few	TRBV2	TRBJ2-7	TGTGCCAGCATCGGGTGGCCAGCCTACGAGCAGTACTTC	CASIGWPAYEQYF
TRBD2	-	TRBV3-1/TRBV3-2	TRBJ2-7	TGTGCCAGCAGCCAAAATAGCGGGCGAACCTACGAGCAGTACTTC	CASSQNSGRTYEQYF
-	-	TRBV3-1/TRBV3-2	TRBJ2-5	TGTGCCAGCAGCCACGTAGGGGGTAGTTCGGAGACCCAGTACTTC	CASSHVGGSSETQYF
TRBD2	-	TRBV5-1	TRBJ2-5	TGCGCCAGCAGCCCAACTAGCGGAGAAGAGACCCAGTACTTC	CASSPTSGEETQYF
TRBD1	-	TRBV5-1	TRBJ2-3	TGCGCCAGCTCGACCGGGACAGCGAGCACAGATACGCAGTATTTT	CASSTGTASTDTQYF
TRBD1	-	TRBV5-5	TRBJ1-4	TGTGCCAGCAGCTTAGGGACAGGGAGGGGTGAAAAACTGTTTTTT	CASSLGTGRGEKLFF